The subject of this entry is one T cell receptor beta chain. The germline gene is not matched at one end of the junction; a read error may be the cause. The method was immunoSEQ multiplex PCR; TCRdb's version includes in-frame clones alone and lacks a portion of them. The sample comprises about 120,000 clones, 70% to 90% of which are singletons, and 3% to 4% rests with the top ten. These data belong to a study of blood T cell repertoires in COVID-19. Sequences were obtained from peripheral blood. The origin of this receptor is a man aged 55 to 70 with acute or convalescent COVID-19.

The CDR3 here is CAWIPLMGQGTRRGPIF. In DNA, the CDR3 is TGTGCCTGGATCCCGCTCATGGGGCAGGGGACACGCCGCGGCCCCATCTTT. V usage is TRBV30 and J usage is TRBJ1-1, with D possibly TRBD1 on 6 matching bases. The length of the CDR3 is 17 residues. The germline V gene encodes CDR1 GTSNPN and CDR2 SVGIG (reference sequence).